The rows below give T cell receptor beta chains drawn from one sample of a study of PD-L1 blockade in urothelial cancer. Produced via immunoSEQ multiplex PCR; TCRdb's table is partial and in-frame only. The sample lists 100,000 to 150,000 clones; more than 70% were seen once. The sample here was PBMCs, taken around atezolizumab (anti-PD-L1) treatment. The receptors were gathered from a man aged 45-65 years with urothelial cancer. Each CDR3 is given with its conserved first and last residue. The order of the fields is CDR3 length, J gene, V gene, CDR3 protein.

13 TRBJ2-7 TRBV28 CASNPGQGEIQYF
13 TRBJ1-1 TRBV7-6 CASSTQENTEAFF
14 TRBJ2-3 TRBV5-4 CASSFRGRGDTQYF
14 TRBJ2-2 TRBV6-1 CASSPTPNTGELFF
16 TRBJ2-2 TRBV11-2 CASSSTTSGRAGELFF
15 TRBJ1-6 TRBV14 CASSLTGALNSPLHF
13 TRBJ1-4 TRBV7-9 CASRTTTNEKLFF
13 TRBJ2-7 TRBV5-5 CASSLLPSYEQYF
15 TRBJ1-4 TRBV6-6 CASSPDRGYDEKLFF
14 TRBJ1-1 TRBV15 CATSRYAGGTEAFF
14 TRBJ2-5 TRBV29-1 CSVEGQGERETQYF
14 TRBJ1-4 TRBV28 CASTPTGRREKLFF
13 TRBJ1-5 TRBV30 CAWTAAPTQPQHF
13 TRBJ1-1 TRBV2 CASSLDRRTEAFF
14 TRBJ2-1 TRBV5-8 CASSWTGAYNEQFF
15 TRBJ1-2 TRBV7-6 CASSPRQGSNYGYTF
13 TRBJ2-7 TRBV6-5 CASSYDIGRWQYF
14 TRBJ2-1 TRBV19 CASSSGRAYNEQFF
16 TRBJ2-3 TRBV7-8 CASSLGPHGVTDTQYF
16 TRBJ2-1 TRBV11-2 CASSALAGLSYNEQFF
15 TRBJ1-2 TRBV7-2 CASSLDWVKRQPAEF
15 TRBJ2-5 TRBV5-1 CASSPTSGRQETQYF
14 TRBJ1-1 TRBV5-1 CASSPDSLNTEAFF
14 TRBJ1-2 TRBV5-1 CASSPGHTAAGYTF
12 TRBJ1-2 TRBV25-1 CASTDRGQGYTF
15 TRBJ1-1 TRBV15 CATSSKTGGNTEAFF
17 TRBJ2-5 TRBV7-9 CASSLVVVTGEQETQYF
18 TRBJ2-6 TRBV28 CASSSGQGAIGGANVLTF
16 TRBJ2-7 TRBV18 CASSPLPGLASYEQYF